Each of the 9 T cell receptor beta chains below was sequenced from the same sample in a study of shared clonotypes between healthy human individuals. Measured with immunoSEQ multiplex PCR; TCRdb has only the in-frame clones, and not every one. This sample has over 1.5 million clones, with approximately 98% found just once. What was sequenced was naive CD4+ T cells sorted from blood. As for subset: CD45RA+ positively selected. All receptors derive from a man aged 25-40 years in good health.

The rearrangement uses TRBV5-1 and TRBJ2-7, with 9 bases identical to TRBD2. The CDR3 covers 15 residues. V lost 0 bases and J lost 4; bases outside the gene matches: 5. Germline-derived CDR1 and CDR2 are SGHRS and YFSETQ. CDR3 sequence reads: CASSLGVAGEYEQYF. CDR3 bases: TGCGCCAGCAGCTTGGGAGTAGCGGGAGAGTACGAGCAGTACTTC. Using reference TRBV5-1 and TRBJ2-7 for the parts outside the CDR3, the full variable domain is KAGVTQTPRYLIKTRGQQVTLSCSPISGHRSVSWYQQTPGQGLQFLFEYFSETQRNKGNFPGRFSGRQFSNSRSEMNVSTLELGDSALYLCASSLGVAGEYEQYFGPGTRLTVT.

The CDR3 region has the DNA TGTGCCAGCAGCTCCGACGGGTCAACCCTCGGGACTGAAGCTTTCTTT. This gives the protein CASSSDGSTLGTEAFF. The gene calls are TRBV5-4 and TRBJ1-1; D unresolved. The CDR3 totals 16 residues. Per the germline V gene, CDR1 is SGHNT and CDR2 is YYREEE (reference sequence). V was pared by 3 bases and J by 5 bases, with 20 bases between.

V and J are TRBV18 and TRBJ2-1; possible D gene TRBD1, 6 bases. The V end lost 4 bases, the J end lost 2 bases, and 12 bases lay between the germline ends. Germline assignment: CDR1 KGHSH and CDR2 LQKENI. The CDR3 has 15 residues. The CDR3 region is CASSLTGQTYNEQFF. The DNA for the CDR3 is TGTGCCAGCTCACTGACAGGACAAACCTACAATGAGCAGTTCTTC.

The chain has TRBV2 and TRBJ1-4; D gene unclear. The CDR3 contains 15 residues. Germline lookup yields CDR1 SNHLY and CDR2 FYNNEI. Trimming removed 3 bases from V and 8 bases from J, with 16 bases in between. The CDR3 spells CASSDGYYSGEKLFF. CDR3 coding DNA: TGTGCCAGCAGTGACGGGTACTACTCCGGCGAAAAACTGTTTTTT.

This chain uses TRBV20-1 with TRBJ1-2; unclear D gene. Germline lookup yields CDR1 DFQATT and CDR2 SNEGSKA (reference sequence). Trimming cost V 7 bases and J 8 bases, with 11 bases left between them. CDR3 length: 10 residues. The DNA of the CDR3 is TGCAGTGTCCCCGGGGAAGGCTACACCTTC. Protein sequence: CSVPGEGYTF.

The rearrangement joins TRBV4-3 to TRBJ1-1; D might be TRBD1 (6 bases). This CDR3 comprises 15 residues. V lost 1 base and J 0 bases, leaving 9 bases between the germline ends. CDR1 is LGHNA, CDR2 YSLEER, per germline. CDR3 protein: CASSQGGALNTEAFF. The CDR3 DNA sequence: TGCGCCAGCAGCCAAGGGGGGGCCCTGAACACTGAAGCTTTCTTT.

This chain uses TRBV14 with TRBJ1-3; D call uncertain. Trimming shortened V by 5 bases and J by 0 bases, and 8 bases separated the two germline ends. This CDR3 has 14 residues. The germline V gene has CDR1 SGHDN and CDR2 FVKESK. CDR3 nucleotides: TGTGCCAGCAGCTTACAGTCCTCTGGAAACACCATATATTTT. It yields the protein CASSLQSSGNTIYF.

The chain joins TRBV11-3 to TRBJ2-2; 12 bases match TRBD2. Germline CDR1 and CDR2: SGHNT and YENEEA. Unmatched junction bases numbered 12, after V lost 8 bases and J lost 5 bases. This CDR3 region has 17 residues. The CDR3 protein is CASSPGLAGSGTGELFF. For the CDR3, the DNA is TGTGCCAGCTCTCCGGGACTAGCGGGTAGTGGGACCGGGGAGCTGTTTTTT.

The chain uses TRBV7-8 and TRBJ2-1; 7 positions match TRBD1. The CDR3 runs to 17 residues. CDR1 is SGHVS and CDR2 is FQNEAQ in the germline V gene. V lost 1 base to trimming and J lost 0 bases; unmatched junction nucleotides: 6. The CDR3 loop is CASSLVVAGGSYNEQFF. The DNA of the CDR3 is TGTGCCAGCAGCTTAGTAGTAGCAGGGGGCTCCTACAATGAGCAGTTCTTC.